The 3 T cell receptor beta chains presented below share a single source sample, sequenced in a study of identical twins. TCRdb reprocessed the 5' RACE reads via MiXCR and lists one record per CDR3 protein. The sample comprises roughly 290,000 distinct CDR3 sequences, 8.5% to 9.5% of which are singletons, and approximately 6.5% rests with the top ten. These data are also associated with another study on yellow fever vaccine responses in identical twins.

Sequences were obtained from CD8+ T cells sorted from blood. These receptors came from a young woman in good health.

This clonotype was observed many times. This rearrangement joins TRBV15 to TRBJ2-3; D may be TRBD2 (5 bases). V was shortened by 1 base and J by 2 bases, with 13 bases between the two germline ends. The germline V gene encodes CDR1 LNHNV and CDR2 YYDKDF (reference sequence). This CDR3 has 16 residues. The CDR3 DNA sequence: TGTGCCACCAGCAGAGGAGCGGAACAGACCACAGATACGCAGTATTTT. Amino acid sequence: CATSRGAEQTTDTQYF.

This clonotype appeared many times. The CDR3 DNA is TGTGCCAGCAGCTTAGATCAGAGGAACATTCAGTACTTC. It translates to CASSLDQRNIQYF. This chain connects TRBV11-3 to TRBJ2-4, with D unresolved. Trimming cost V 0 bases and J 7 bases, with 7 bases left between them. This CDR3 has 13 residues. Germline V gives CDR1 SGHNT, CDR2 YENEEA.

This clonotype was counted ten times or more. The chain is built from TRBV4-3 and TRBJ2-1, with a weak D call TRBD2 (7 bases). The V gene's germline CDR1 is LGHNA and CDR2 YSLEER. This CDR3 contains 16 residues. Trimming took off 0 bases at V and 4 bases at J, with 13 bases between the two ends. This chain's CDR3 is CASSQEGGREYNEQFF. The CDR3 DNA reads TGCGCCAGCAGCCAAGAAGGGGGGCGGGAGTACAATGAGCAGTTCTTC.